A selection of T cell receptor beta chains follows, all from one sample in a study of human T cells and chemical hapten exposure. TCRdb used MiXCR to reprocess the RACE reads, holding one entry per CDR3 protein. The table includes about 80,000 distinct CDR3 sequences, roughly 15% detected once. Sequenced material: whole blood, taken in connection with sensitization to the hapten diphenylcyclopropenone (DPC). These receptors originate from a woman in her forties or fifties with alopecia areata. Some clones in this sample may be carry-over from other donors' samples. CDR3s include the opening cysteine and the closing phenylalanine or tryptophan. D genes are given only for firm matches. The size of a clone is reported for some rows only, either as once, few or many, or as a class for expanded clones.

abundance	d_gene	v_gene	j_gene	CDR3nt	CDR3aa
few	TRBD2	TRBV7-9	TRBJ2-7	TGTGCCAGCAGCCTCGGGACTACCTACGAGCAGTACTTC	CASSLGTTYEQYF
few	TRBD2	TRBV18	TRBJ2-1	TGTGCCAGCTCACTCCCCTCGACTAGCGGGAAGTACAATGAGCAGTTCTTC	CASSLPSTSGKYNEQFF
NA	NA	TRBV12-3/TRBV12-4	TRBJ1-2	TGTGCCAGCAGTTTAGACAGGGTGAGAGGCTACACCTTC	CASSLDRVRGYTF
few	TRBD2	TRBV10-3	TRBJ2-7	TGTGCCATCTCTAGCGGGAGGGCCACCCTTTCCTACGAGCAGTACTTC	CAISSGRATLSYEQYF
NA	NA	TRBV12-3/TRBV12-4	TRBJ2-3	TGTGCCAGCAAATTGTCAACAGATACGCAGTATTTT	CASKLSTDTQYF
many	NA	TRBV28	TRBJ1-6	TGTGCCAGCATCGACAAGCGCTATAATTCACCCCTCCACTTT	CASIDKRYNSPLHF
few	TRBD2	TRBV6-1	TRBJ2-3	TGTGCCAGCAGTGGACGAGGGACTACTCCTTCTAGCACAGATACGCAGTATTTT	CASSGRGTTPSSTDTQYF
NA	NA	TRBV30	TRBJ1-3	TGTGCCTGGAGTGTAAGTCGGCAGGACACCATATATTTT	CAWSVSRQDTIYF
NA	NA	TRBV6-6	TRBJ1-1	TGTGCCAGCAGTAACAACAGGGAAGCTTTCTTT	CASSNNREAFF
NA	TRBD2	TRBV20-1	TRBJ2-1	TGCAGTGCTAGACGACATGGACTAGCGCTTAGCAATGAGCAGTTCTTC	CSARRHGLALSNEQFF
NA	NA	TRBV19	TRBJ2-5	TGTGCCAGTAGTTGGGCGGGCCAAGAGACCCAGTACTTC	CASSWAGQETQYF
few	NA	TRBV24-1	TRBJ1-4	TGTGCCACCAGTTTTTCCTTAACTAATGAAAAACTGTTTTTT	CATSFSLTNEKLFF
NA	TRBD1	TRBV18	TRBJ1-4	TGTGCCAGCTCACCAACCGGACAGGGTAGCGAAAAACTGTTTTTT	CASSPTGQGSEKLFF
NA	NA	TRBV7-2	TRBJ2-7	TGTGCCAGCAGCTTACTTACGGAGGAGCAGTACTTC	CASSLLTEEQYF
few	TRBD2	TRBV6-2/TRBV6-3	TRBJ2-7	TGTGCCAGCAGCCCGACCGGACTAGCGGGATGGTCCTACGAGCAGTACTTC	CASSPTGLAGWSYEQYF
few	NA	TRBV11-2	TRBJ2-6	TGTGCCAGCAGCTTGGGAACCGGTAGCTCTGGGGCCAACGTCCTGACTTTC	CASSLGTGSSGANVLTF
NA	TRBD2	TRBV7-6	TRBJ2-1	TGTGCCAGCAGCGTGCCTAGCGGAAGCTCCTACAATGAGCAGTTCTTC	CASSVPSGSSYNEQFF
NA	NA	TRBV3-1	TRBJ2-7	TGTGCCAGCAGCTATAGGAATTTCTACGAGCAGTACTTC	CASSYRNFYEQYF
many	NA	TRBV7-9	TRBJ2-1	TGTGCCAGCCGCCTAAAATGGGACAATGAGCAGTTCTTC	CASRLKWDNEQFF
few	NA	TRBV20-1	TRBJ1-2	TGCAGTGCTAGCGAGGGGTACGACTATGGCTACACCTTC	CSASEGYDYGYTF
many	NA	TRBV3-1	TRBJ2-7	TGTGCCAGCAGCCACCTAGGGAACGAGCAGTACTTC	CASSHLGNEQYF
medium-sized	TRBD1	TRBV7-9	TRBJ1-6	TGTGCCAGCAGTCTCACAGGGGGTTCACCCCTCCACTTT	CASSLTGGSPLHF
NA	NA	TRBV20-1	TRBJ2-1	TGCAGTGCTCGCAGATCCAGTGTGGAGCAGTTCTTC	CSARRSSVEQFF
few	NA	TRBV27	TRBJ2-7	TGTGCCAGCAGCAGGAACGGACGATACGAGCAGTACTTC	CASSRNGRYEQYF
NA	NA	TRBV11-2	TRBJ1-1	TGTGCCAGCAGCCCCTTTACAGGAGCCACTGAAGCTTTCTTT	CASSPFTGATEAFF